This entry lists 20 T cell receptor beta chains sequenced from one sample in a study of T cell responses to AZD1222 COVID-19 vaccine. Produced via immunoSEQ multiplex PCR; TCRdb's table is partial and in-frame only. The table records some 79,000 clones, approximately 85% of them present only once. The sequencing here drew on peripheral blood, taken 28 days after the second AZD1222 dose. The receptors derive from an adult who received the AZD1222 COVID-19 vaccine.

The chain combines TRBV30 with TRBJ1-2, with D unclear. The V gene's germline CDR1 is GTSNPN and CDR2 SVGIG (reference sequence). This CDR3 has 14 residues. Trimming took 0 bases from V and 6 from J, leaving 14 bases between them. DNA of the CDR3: TGTGCCTGGAGTGTAGGTACAGAGGAGGATGGCTACACCTTC. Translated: CAWSVGTEEDGYTF.

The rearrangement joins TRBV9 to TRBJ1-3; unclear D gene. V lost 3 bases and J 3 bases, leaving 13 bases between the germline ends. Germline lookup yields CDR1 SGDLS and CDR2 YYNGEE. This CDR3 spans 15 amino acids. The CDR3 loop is CASSAAGQGGNTIYF. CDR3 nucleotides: TGTGCCAGCAGCGCGGCGGGTCAAGGTGGAAACACCATATATTTT. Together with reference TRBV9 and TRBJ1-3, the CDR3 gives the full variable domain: DSGVTQTPKHLITATGQRVTLRCSPRSGDLSVYWYQQSLDQGLQFLIQYYNGEERAKGNILERFSAQQFPDLHSELNLSSLELGDSALYFCASSAAGQGGNTIYFGEGSWLTVV.

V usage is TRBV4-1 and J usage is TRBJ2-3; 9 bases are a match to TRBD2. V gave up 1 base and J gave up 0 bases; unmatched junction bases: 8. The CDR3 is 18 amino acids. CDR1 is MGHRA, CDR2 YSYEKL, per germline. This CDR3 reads CASSQGMGLAGSTDTQYF. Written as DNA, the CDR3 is TGCGCCAGCAGCCAAGGGATGGGACTAGCAGGGAGCACAGATACGCAGTATTTT.

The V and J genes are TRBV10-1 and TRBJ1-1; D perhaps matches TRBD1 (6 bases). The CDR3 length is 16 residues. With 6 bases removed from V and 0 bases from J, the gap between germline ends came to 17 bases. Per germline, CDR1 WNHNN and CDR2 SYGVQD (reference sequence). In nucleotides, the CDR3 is TGCGCCAGCAGCCGATACCAGACAGGTATGAACACTGAAGCTTTCTTT. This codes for CASSRYQTGMNTEAFF.

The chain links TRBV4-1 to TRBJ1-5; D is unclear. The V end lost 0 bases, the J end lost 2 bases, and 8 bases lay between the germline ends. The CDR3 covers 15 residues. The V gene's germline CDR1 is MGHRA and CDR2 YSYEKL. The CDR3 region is CASSQDGQGNQPQHF. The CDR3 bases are TGCGCCAGCAGCCAAGATGGGCAGGGCAATCAGCCCCAGCATTTT.

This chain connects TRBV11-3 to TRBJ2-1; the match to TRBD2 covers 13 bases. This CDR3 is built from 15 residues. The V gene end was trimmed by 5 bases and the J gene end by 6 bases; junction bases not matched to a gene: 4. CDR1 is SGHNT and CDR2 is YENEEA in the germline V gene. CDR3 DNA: TGTGCCAGCAGCCCGACTAGCGGGAGGTCCAATGAGCAGTTCTTC. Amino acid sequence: CASSPTSGRSNEQFF.

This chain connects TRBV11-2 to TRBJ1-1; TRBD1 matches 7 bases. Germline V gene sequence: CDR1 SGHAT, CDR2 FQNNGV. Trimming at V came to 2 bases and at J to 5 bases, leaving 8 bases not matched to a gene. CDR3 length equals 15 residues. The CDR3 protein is CASSLIPQGNTEAFF. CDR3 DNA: TGTGCCAGCAGCTTAATTCCACAGGGGAATACTGAAGCTTTCTTT.

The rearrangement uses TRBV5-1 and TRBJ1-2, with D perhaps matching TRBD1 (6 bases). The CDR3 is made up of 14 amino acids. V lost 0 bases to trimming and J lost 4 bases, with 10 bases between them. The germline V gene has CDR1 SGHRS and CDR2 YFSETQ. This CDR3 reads CASSLETGLYGYTF. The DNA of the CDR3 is TGCGCCAGCAGCTTGGAAACAGGGCTCTATGGCTACACCTTC.

Here the CDR3 DNA reads TGTGCCAGCAGCTTGACTATGCAGGGCTCCTATGGCTACACCTTC. It encodes CASSLTMQGSYGYTF. The chain links TRBV5-5 to TRBJ1-2; tentatively, D is TRBD1 (5 bases). V was cut by 1 base and J by 4 bases, with 14 bases left in between. The germline CDR1 and CDR2 sequences are SGHKS and YYEKEE (reference sequence). The CDR3 is made up of 15 amino acids.

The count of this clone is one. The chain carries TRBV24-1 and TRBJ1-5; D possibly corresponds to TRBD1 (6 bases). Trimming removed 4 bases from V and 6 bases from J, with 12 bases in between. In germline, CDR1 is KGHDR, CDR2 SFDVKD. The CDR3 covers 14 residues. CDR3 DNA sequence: TGTGCCACCAGTGAGAACAGGGTGGGTCAGCCCCAGCATTTT. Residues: CATSENRVGQPQHF.

CDR3 loop: CASSEWGTVGDTQYF. The CDR3 DNA sequence: TGTGCCAGCAGTGAGTGGGGGACAGTGGGAGATACGCAGTATTTT. The chain recombines TRBV6-1 with TRBJ2-3; 7 bases agree with TRBD1. The germline CDR1 and CDR2 sequences are MNHNS and SASEGT. V shed 3 bases and J 5 bases; nucleotides not matched to a gene: 8. The CDR3 totals 15 residues.

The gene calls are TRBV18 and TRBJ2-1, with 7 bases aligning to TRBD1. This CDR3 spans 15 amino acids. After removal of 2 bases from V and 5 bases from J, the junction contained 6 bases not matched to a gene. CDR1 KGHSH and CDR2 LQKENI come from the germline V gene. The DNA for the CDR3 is TGTGCCAGCTCACCATGGGGGACAGTCCACAATGAGCAGTTCTTC. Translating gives CASSPWGTVHNEQFF.

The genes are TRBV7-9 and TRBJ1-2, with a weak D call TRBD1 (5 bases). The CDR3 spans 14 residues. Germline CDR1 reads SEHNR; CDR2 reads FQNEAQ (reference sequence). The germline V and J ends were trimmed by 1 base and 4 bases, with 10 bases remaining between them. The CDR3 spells CASSLEAGRYGYTF. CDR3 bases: TGTGCCAGCAGCTTAGAGGCAGGGCGCTATGGCTACACCTTC.

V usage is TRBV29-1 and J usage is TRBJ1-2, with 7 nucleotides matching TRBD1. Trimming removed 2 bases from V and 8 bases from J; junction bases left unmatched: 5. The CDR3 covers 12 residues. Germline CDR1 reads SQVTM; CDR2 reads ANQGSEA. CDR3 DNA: TGCAGCGTTGAAAAGGGGGCACGCGGCTACACCTTC. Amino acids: CSVEKGARGYTF.

CDR3 sequence reads: CASSQLDMGLTTGELFF. DNA of the CDR3: TGCGCCAGCAGCCAACTAGACATGGGTCTCACCACCGGGGAGCTGTTTTTT. This chain links TRBV4-1 with TRBJ2-2; no clear D. The CDR3 consists of 17 residues. Between the trimmed V and J ends, which lost 2 bases and 4 bases, there was a span of 17 bases. Germline-derived CDR1 and CDR2 are MGHRA and YSYEKL.

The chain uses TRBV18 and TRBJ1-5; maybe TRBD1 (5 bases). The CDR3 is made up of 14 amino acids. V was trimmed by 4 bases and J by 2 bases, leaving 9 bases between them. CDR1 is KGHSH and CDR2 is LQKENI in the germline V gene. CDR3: CASSQAGGNQPQHF. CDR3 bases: TGTGCCAGCTCACAGGCGGGGGGCAATCAGCCCCAGCATTTT.

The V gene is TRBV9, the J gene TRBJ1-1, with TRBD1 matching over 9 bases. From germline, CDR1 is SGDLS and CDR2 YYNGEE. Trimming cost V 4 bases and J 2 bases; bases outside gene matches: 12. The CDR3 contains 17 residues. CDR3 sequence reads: CASSPRGTGTANTEAFF. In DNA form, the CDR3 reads TGTGCCAGCAGCCCCCGAGGGACAGGGACGGCTAACACTGAAGCTTTCTTT.

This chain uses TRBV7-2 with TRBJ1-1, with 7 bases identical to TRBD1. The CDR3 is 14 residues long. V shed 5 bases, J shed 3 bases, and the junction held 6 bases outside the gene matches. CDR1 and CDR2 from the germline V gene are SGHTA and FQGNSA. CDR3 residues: CASSPGTVYTEAFF. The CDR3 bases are TGTGCCAGCAGCCCTGGGACAGTATACACTGAAGCTTTCTTT.

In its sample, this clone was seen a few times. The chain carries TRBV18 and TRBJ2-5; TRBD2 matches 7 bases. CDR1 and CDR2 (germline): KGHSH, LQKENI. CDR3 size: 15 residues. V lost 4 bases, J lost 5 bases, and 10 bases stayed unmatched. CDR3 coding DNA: TGTGCCAGCTCACGAACCGGCGGGAGTGTTGAGACCCAGTACTTC. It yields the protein CASSRTGGSVETQYF.

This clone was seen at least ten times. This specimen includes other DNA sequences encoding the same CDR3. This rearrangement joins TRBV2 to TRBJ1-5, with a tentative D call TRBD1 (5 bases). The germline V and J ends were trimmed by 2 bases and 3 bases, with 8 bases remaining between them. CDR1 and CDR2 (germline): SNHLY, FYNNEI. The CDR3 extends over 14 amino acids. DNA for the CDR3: TGTGCCAGCAGTGAATCAGGGTCCAATCAGCCCCAGCATTTT. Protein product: CASSESGSNQPQHF.